This T cell receptor beta chain is drawn from a study of T cell clonality in common variable immunodeficiency. Study observations and caveats: CVID subjects had higher TCRbeta clonality than healthy controls, most marked in about a third. In common variable immunodeficiency, TCR beta chains reportedly carried fewer deletions and N-nucleotide insertions.

Measured with immunoSEQ multiplex PCR; TCRdb has only the in-frame clones, and not every one. Recorded here are fewer than 30,000 clones, none singletons. The CDR3 covers 15 residues. Germline values: CDR1 LNHDA, CDR2 SQIVND (reference sequence). This clone was seen many times. As yet, its antigen is unknown. Sequence at one end of the junction differs from germline and may be a read error. The read is 3 residues too short to cover the CDR3 end, so that end is filled in from the germline J gene. This TCR derives from a human donor with common variable immunodeficiency. The rearrangement joins TRBV19 to TRBJ2-6; possibly TRBD1 for D (7 bases). Sequenced input: peripheral blood mononuclear cells. The CDR3 spells CATSPGGGGANVLTF. The sequenced CDR3 bases are TGTGCCACTAGTCCAGGGGGAGGAGGGGCCAACGTC.